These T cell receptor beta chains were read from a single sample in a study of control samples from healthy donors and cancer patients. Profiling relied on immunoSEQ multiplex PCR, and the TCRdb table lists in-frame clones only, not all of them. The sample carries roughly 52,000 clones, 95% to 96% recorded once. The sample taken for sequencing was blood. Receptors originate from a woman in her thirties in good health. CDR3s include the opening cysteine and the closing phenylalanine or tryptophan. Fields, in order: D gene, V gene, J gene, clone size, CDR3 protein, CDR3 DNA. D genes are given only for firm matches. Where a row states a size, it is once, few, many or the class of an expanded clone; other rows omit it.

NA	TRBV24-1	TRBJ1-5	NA	CATSWDGNQPQHF	TGTGCCACCAGTTGGGACGGAAATCAGCCCCAGCATTTT
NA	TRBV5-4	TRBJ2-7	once	CASSSARGPYEQYF	TGTGCCAGCAGCTCGGCACGAGGGCCTTACGAGCAGTACTTC
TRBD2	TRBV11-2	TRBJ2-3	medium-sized	CASSPTGLAGARDTDTQYF	TGTGCCAGCAGCCCTACGGGACTAGCGGGAGCTAGAGACACAGATACGCAGTATTTT
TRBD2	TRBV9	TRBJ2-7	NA	CASSRRGDAYEQYF	TGTGCCAGCAGCCGGCGGGGGGACGCCTACGAGCAGTACTTC
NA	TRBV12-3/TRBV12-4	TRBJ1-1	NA	CASSLVGSTEAFF	TGTGCCAGCAGTTTGGTGGGATCAACTGAAGCTTTCTTT
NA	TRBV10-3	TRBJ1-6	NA	CAIRADLGNSPLHF	TGTGCCATCAGGGCAGACTTGGGGAATTCACCCCTCCACTTT
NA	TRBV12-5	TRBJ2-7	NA	CASGLGRDTAYEQYF	TGTGCTAGTGGTTTGGGGAGGGACACCGCCTACGAGCAGTACTTC
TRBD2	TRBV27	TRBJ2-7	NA	CASSLGAGVKEQYF	TGTGCCAGCAGTTTGGGAGCGGGAGTTAAGGAGCAGTACTTC
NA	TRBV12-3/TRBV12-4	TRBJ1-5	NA	CASSFSGQPQHF	TGTGCCAGCAGCTTTTCCGGGCAGCCCCAGCATTTT
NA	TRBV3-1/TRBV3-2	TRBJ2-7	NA	CASTTQSLNEQYF	TGTGCCAGCACCACTCAATCTCTCAACGAGCAGTACTTC
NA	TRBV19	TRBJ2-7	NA	CASSSLTRPHEQYF	TGTGCCAGTAGTTCCCTGACTAGGCCCCACGAGCAGTACTTC
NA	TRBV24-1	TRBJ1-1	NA	CATRGVLNTEAFF	TGTGCCACCAGGGGGGTCCTGAACACTGAAGCTTTCTTT
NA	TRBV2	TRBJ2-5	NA	CASSDDDPTMREAQYF	TGTGCCAGCAGTGACGACGACCCCACGATGAGGGAGGCCCAGTACTTC
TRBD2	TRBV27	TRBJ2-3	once	CASRTTRGSTDTQYF	TGTGCCAGCAGGACGACGCGGGGGAGCACAGATACGCAGTATTTT
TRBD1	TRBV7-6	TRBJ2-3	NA	CASSFVTTGEADTQYF	TGTGCCAGCAGCTTTGTTACGACAGGGGAAGCAGATACGCAGTATTTT
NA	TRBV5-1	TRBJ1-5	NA	CASSTVGGTQPQHF	TGCGCCAGCTCGACAGTAGGGGGAACTCAGCCCCAGCATTTT
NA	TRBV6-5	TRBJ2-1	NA	CASRASDEQFF	TGTGCCAGCAGAGCTAGCGACGAGCAGTTCTTC
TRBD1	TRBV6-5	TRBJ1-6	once	CASSEITDRARPLHF	TGTGCCAGCAGCGAGATCACGGACAGGGCTCGACCCCTCCACTTT
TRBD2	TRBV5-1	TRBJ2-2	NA	CASSPLAGGSGELFF	TGCGCCAGCTCCCCGCTAGCGGGAGGTTCGGGGGAGCTGTTTTTT
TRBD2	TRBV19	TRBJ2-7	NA	CASSIESGRAYEQYF	TGTGCCAGTAGTATAGAAAGCGGGAGGGCCTACGAGCAGTACTTC
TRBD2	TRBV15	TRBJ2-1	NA	CATSTRLAGGREQFF	TGTGCCACCAGCACGAGACTAGCGGGAGGGCGAGAGCAGTTCTTC
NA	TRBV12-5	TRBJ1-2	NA	CASGTPINTARKNYGYTF	TGTGCTAGTGGTACACCTATAAACACGGCGCGGAAGAACTATGGCTACACCTTC
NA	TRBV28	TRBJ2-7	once	CASSFPGFGDNSYEQYF	TGTGCCAGCAGTTTCCCTGGGTTTGGGGATAACTCCTACGAGCAGTACTTC
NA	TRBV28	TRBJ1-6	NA	CASSLSRSYNSPLHF	TGTGCCAGCAGTTTGAGTCGCTCCTATAATTCACCCCTCCACTTT
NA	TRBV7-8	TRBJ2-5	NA	CASSSPGRQETQYF	TGTGCCAGCAGCTCACCGGGACGGCAAGAGACCCAGTACTTC
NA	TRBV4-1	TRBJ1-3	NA	CASSQGLSGSGGNTIYF	TGCGCCAGCAGCCAAGGACTCTCGGGATCAGGAGGGAACACCATATATTTT
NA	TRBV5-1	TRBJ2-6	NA	CASSWGSGANVLTF	TGCGCCAGCAGCTGGGGGTCTGGGGCCAACGTCCTGACTTTC
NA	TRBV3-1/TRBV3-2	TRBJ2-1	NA	CASSPPGRGYNEQFF	TGTGCCAGCAGCCCTCCGGGACGTGGCTACAATGAGCAGTTCTTC
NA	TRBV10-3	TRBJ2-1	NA	CAIRGSSYNEQFF	TGTGCCATCAGGGGGAGCTCCTACAATGAGCAGTTCTTC
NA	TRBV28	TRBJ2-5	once	CASSYGPGETQYF	TGTGCCAGCAGCTACGGCCCCGGGGAGACCCAGTACTTC
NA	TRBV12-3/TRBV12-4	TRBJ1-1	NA	CASTARGNTEAFF	TGTGCCAGCACCGCCAGGGGGAACACTGAAGCTTTCTTT
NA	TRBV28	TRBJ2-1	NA	CASRQGGSSYNEQFF	TGTGCCAGCAGGCAAGGGGGTAGCTCCTACAATGAGCAGTTCTTC
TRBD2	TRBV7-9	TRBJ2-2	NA	CASSLLAGGFTGELFF	TGTGCCAGCAGCCTGCTAGCGGGAGGTTTCACCGGGGAGCTGTTTTTT
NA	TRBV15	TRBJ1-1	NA	CATSRGNTEAFF	TGTGCCACCAGCAGAGGGAACACTGAAGCTTTCTTT
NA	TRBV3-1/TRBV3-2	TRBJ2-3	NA	CASSQVGGTDTQYF	TGTGCCAGCAGCCAAGTTGGAGGCACAGATACGCAGTATTTT
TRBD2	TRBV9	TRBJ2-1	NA	CASSVGPLAGDNEQFF	TGTGCCAGCAGCGTAGGTCCACTAGCGGGAGACAATGAGCAGTTCTTC
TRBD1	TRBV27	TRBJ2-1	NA	CASSLFRTGIYNEQFF	TGTGCCAGCAGTTTATTTCGGACAGGAATTTACAATGAGCAGTTCTTC
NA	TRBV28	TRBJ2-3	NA	CASSPTGVGGSSDTQYF	TGTGCCAGCAGCCCTACAGGGGTTGGCGGGAGCTCAGATACGCAGTATTTT
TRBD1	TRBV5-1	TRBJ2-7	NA	CASSPGQAGYEQYF	TGCGCCAGCAGCCCGGGACAGGCGGGCTACGAGCAGTACTTC
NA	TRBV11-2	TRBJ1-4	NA	CASSSYREKLFF	TGTGCCAGCAGCTCGTATCGGGAAAAACTGTTTTTT
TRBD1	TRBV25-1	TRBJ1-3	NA	CASSGYRGPSGNTIYF	TGTGCCAGCAGTGGCTACAGGGGTCCCTCTGGAAACACCATATATTTT
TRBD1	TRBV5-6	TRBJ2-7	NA	CASSLALGTGEVGKQYF	TGTGCCAGCAGCTTGGCCTTAGGGACAGGGGAAGTAGGCAAGCAGTACTTC